Below, 30 T cell receptor beta chains from the same sample are listed, as sequenced in a study of shared clonotypes between healthy human individuals. The method was immunoSEQ multiplex PCR; TCRdb's version includes in-frame clones alone and lacks a portion of them. The data hold some 2.4 million clones, with roughly 93% observed a single time. Input material: naive CD4+ T cells from PBMCs. Subset of the sample: CD45RA+ positively selected. The receptors stem from a man between 18 and 29 years old in good health. Some clones in this sample may be carry-over from other donors' samples.

V is TRBV11-2 and J is TRBJ1-2; D is unclear. CDR1 is SGHAT, CDR2 FQNNGV, per germline. The CDR3 has 15 residues. Trimming cost V 5 bases and J 2 bases, with 15 bases left between them. Written as DNA, the CDR3 is TGTGCCAGCAGCCCATTTGCGGGATGGAACTATGGCTACACCTTC. Its translation: CASSPFAGWNYGYTF.

The chain uses TRBV9 and TRBJ2-3; D possibly corresponds to TRBD1 (6 bases). In germline, CDR1 is SGDLS, CDR2 YYNGEE. Trimming took off 7 bases at V and 6 bases at J, with 18 bases between the two ends. The CDR3 has 14 amino acids. CDR3 DNA: TGTGCCAGCCAATCCACCGGCCAGGGGGATACGCAGTATTTT. Translating it yields CASQSTGQGDTQYF.

DNA for the CDR3: TGTGCCAGCAGCTCCCCGGACAGCTACTATGGCTACACCTTC. This translates into CASSSPDSYYGYTF. The V gene is TRBV7-2, the J gene TRBJ1-2, with D perhaps TRBD1 (6 bases). Germline V CDR1 and CDR2: SGHTA, FQGNSA. This CDR3 spans 14 amino acids. Trimming removed 4 bases at V and 3 bases at J, with 12 bases between.

CDR3 coding DNA: TGCGCCAGCAGTGAGCCGGGGGGCACCGGGGAGCTGTTTTTT. Translated: CASSEPGGTGELFF. The V and J genes are TRBV10-2 and TRBJ2-2, with 7 bases aligning to TRBD2. The CDR3 is 14 amino acids. Germline V gives CDR1 WSHSY, CDR2 SAAADI. V shed 2 bases and J 4 bases; nucleotides not matched to a gene: 1.

J is TRBJ2-3 and V is TRBV7-9; D uncertain. The CDR3 covers 17 residues. Germline V gene lookup returns CDR1 SEHNR and CDR2 FQNEAQ (reference sequence). The V end lost 5 bases, the J end lost 0 bases, and 18 bases lay between the germline ends. CDR3 coding DNA: TGTGCCAGCAGCAACACTCTAGGACGGATTAGCACAGATACGCAGTATTTT. Its translation is CASSNTLGRISTDTQYF.

The chain carries TRBV11-2 and TRBJ1-2; D not resolved. V was pared by 0 bases and J by 6 bases, with 5 bases between. This CDR3 region has 12 residues. Germline CDR1 is SGHAT and CDR2 is FQNNGV. The CDR3 nucleotides are TGTGCCAGCAGCTTAGAGGGCCATGGCTACACCTTC. Translating it yields CASSLEGHGYTF.

J is TRBJ1-2 and V is TRBV20-1; 7 bases match TRBD1. From germline, CDR1 is DFQATT and CDR2 SNEGSKA (reference sequence). The V and J ends lost 8 bases and 6 bases, in that order; junction bases with no gene match: 3. The CDR3 extends over 10 amino acids. The CDR3 sequence is CSQTGNGYTF. DNA for the CDR3: TGCAGTCAGACAGGGAATGGCTACACCTTC.

A single count supports this clone. The CDR3 region is CASSLANNRGSGELFF. DNA of the CDR3: TGTGCCAGCAGCTTAGCCAATAACAGGGGGTCCGGGGAGCTGTTTTTT. The rearrangement joins TRBV7-9 to TRBJ2-2; TRBD1 matches 8 bases. The CDR3 loop spans 16 amino acids. After removal of 0 bases from V and 6 bases from J, the junction contained 6 bases not matched to a gene. Germline values: CDR1 SEHNR, CDR2 FQNEAQ (reference sequence).

J is TRBJ2-1 and V is TRBV7-6; weak D call: TRBD2 (8 bases). This CDR3 is built from 18 residues. The V end lost 1 base, the J end lost 5 bases, and 21 bases lay between the germline ends. The V gene's germline CDR1 is SGHVS and CDR2 FNYEAQ. The CDR3 DNA sequence: TGTGCCAGCAGCTTAGGACTAGCGAGGGGGCCGAACAACAATGAGCAGTTCTTC. It codes for CASSLGLARGPNNNEQFF.

The V call is TRBV9, the J call TRBJ2-1, with 14 bases matching TRBD2. The CDR3 has 16 amino acids. The germline gives CDR1 SGDLS, CDR2 YYNGEE. J gave up 3 bases and V 7 bases, and 6 bases lay outside the gene matches. CDR3: CASGTSGSSLYNEQFF. CDR3 nucleotide sequence: TGTGCCAGCGGGACTAGCGGGAGTTCCCTCTACAATGAGCAGTTCTTC.

The rearrangement uses TRBV11-3 and TRBJ2-2; 7 bases line up with TRBD1. In germline, CDR1 is SGHNT, CDR2 YENEEA. The CDR3 sequence is 16 residues long. J gave up 3 bases and V 1 base, and 5 bases lay outside the gene matches. CDR3 region: CASSLGHRGDTGELFF. Written as DNA, the CDR3 is TGTGCCAGCAGCTTAGGACACAGGGGTGACACCGGGGAGCTGTTTTTT.

The genes are TRBV4-1 and TRBJ1-1; a weak D match, TRBD1 (5 bases). Germline CDR1 and CDR2: MGHRA and YSYEKL. This CDR3 has 14 residues. Trimming removed 3 bases from V and 7 bases from J, with 15 bases in between. CDR3 amino acids: CASSHPGGLIEAFF. As DNA, the CDR3 is TGCGCCAGCAGCCACCCGGGGGGTCTTATTGAAGCTTTCTTT.

The chain joins TRBV28 to TRBJ1-2; D is possibly TRBD1 (5 bases). Germline CDR1 reads MDHEN; CDR2 reads SYDVKM. Deletions cut 6 bases from V and 5 bases from J, with 13 bases between. This CDR3 comprises 13 residues. CDR3 residues: CASSTAGRYGYTF. The CDR3 DNA reads TGTGCCAGCAGCACCGCGGGGCGGTATGGCTACACCTTC.

The chain recombines TRBV28 with TRBJ2-5; 7 bases map to TRBD2. The germline gives CDR1 MDHEN, CDR2 SYDVKM. CDR3 length: 15 amino acids. V lost 1 base to trimming and J lost 2 bases; unmatched junction nucleotides: 4. The DNA for the CDR3 is TGTGCCAGCAGTTTATATCGGGGGGAGCAAGAGACCCAGTACTTC. Amino acids: CASSLYRGEQETQYF.

This clone was picked up a small number of times. The sample holds other DNA sequences that translate to the same CDR3. V gene TRBV10-3 combines with J gene TRBJ1-5; TRBD1 matches 7 bases. This CDR3 has 13 amino acids. The V gene end was trimmed by 6 bases and the J gene end by 7 bases; junction bases not matched to a gene: 6. Germline V gene data show CDR1 as ENHRY and CDR2 as SYGVKD. The CDR3 region has the DNA TGTGCCATCAGCGACAGGGTTGAACAGCCCCAGCATTTT. This gives the protein CAISDRVEQPQHF.

This clone was counted only a few times. In the same sample, other DNA sequences code for this CDR3. CDR3 nucleotide sequence: TGCGCCAGCAGCTTAGGGGGCACAGATACGCAGTATTTT. Encoded protein: CASSLGGTDTQYF. The chain joins TRBV5-1 to TRBJ2-3; D possibly corresponds to TRBD1 (5 bases). The ends were cut back, 2 bases at V and 1 base at J, with 5 bases in the middle. The CDR3 totals 13 residues. CDR1 and CDR2 from the germline V gene are SGHRS and YFSETQ.

This clone has only one observation. The V and J genes are TRBV27 and TRBJ1-1; D is undetermined. From germline, CDR1 is MNHEY and CDR2 SMNVEV (reference sequence). This CDR3 is built from 16 residues. Trimming pared 5 bases from V and 0 bases from J, leaving 16 bases between. CDR3 region: CASSPYRTSMNTEAFF. CDR3 DNA sequence: TGTGCCAGCAGTCCGTATCGGACCTCTATGAACACTGAAGCTTTCTTT.

This rearrangement joins TRBV7-3 to TRBJ2-2, with 7 nucleotides matching TRBD2. The CDR3 runs 17 residues. V lost 2 bases and J lost 0; bases outside the gene matches: 6. CDR1 SGHTA and CDR2 FQGTGA come from the germline V gene. The CDR3 is CASSLRGGSPNTGELFF. The CDR3 DNA follows: TGTGCCAGCAGCTTACGGGGCGGGAGCCCGAACACCGGGGAGCTGTTTTTT.

The genes are TRBV6-4 and TRBJ1-5, with 9 bases identical to TRBD1. Germline CDR1 and CDR2: MRHNA and SNTAGT. The CDR3 extends over 16 amino acids. V lost 8 bases and J lost 7; bases outside the gene matches: 15. The CDR3 is CASRMRIQGAGQPQHF. The CDR3 DNA sequence: TGTGCCAGCCGTATGCGTATACAGGGGGCGGGACAGCCCCAGCATTTT.

This chain joins TRBV4-3 and TRBJ1-2, with 10 bases fitting TRBD1. The CDR3 consists of 17 residues. J was trimmed by 0 bases and V by 4 bases; bases with no gene match: 8. CDR1 and CDR2 from the germline V gene are LGHNA and YSLEER. The CDR3 DNA follows: TGCGCCAGCAGCCCCCGGACAGGGGGAACAGCTAACTATGGCTACACCTTC. This encodes CASSPRTGGTANYGYTF.

The chain combines TRBV4-2 with TRBJ1-1; TRBD1 matches at 8 bases. This CDR3 has 17 amino acids. Germline assignment: CDR1 LGHNA and CDR2 YNFKEQ. V was pared by 3 bases and J by 0 bases, with 9 bases of the junction left unmatched. The CDR3 reads CASSHLGQGGVNTEAFF. CDR3 coding DNA: TGTGCCAGCAGCCACCTCGGACAGGGAGGAGTGAACACTGAAGCTTTCTTT.

CDR3 protein: CAISRQGNQPQHF. CDR3 DNA: TGTGCCATCAGCAGACAGGGCAATCAGCCCCAGCATTTT. The V gene is TRBV10-3, the J gene TRBJ1-5; maybe TRBD1 (6 bases). The CDR3 runs 13 residues. CDR1 ENHRY and CDR2 SYGVKD come from the germline V gene. V was shortened by 6 bases and J by 2 bases, with 8 bases between the two germline ends.

CDR3 residues: CASSSGTSGYQETQYF. As DNA, the CDR3 is TGTGCCAGCAGCTCCGGGACTAGCGGGTACCAAGAGACCCAGTACTTC. The V call is TRBV28, the J call TRBJ2-5, with 12 bases fitting TRBD2. This CDR3 has 16 amino acids. CDR1 is MDHEN, CDR2 SYDVKM, per germline. V lost 6 bases and J lost 0; bases outside the gene matches: 5.

This clone appeared once. The V and J genes are TRBV7-3 and TRBJ2-5, with 8 nucleotides matching TRBD1. There are 15 residues in the CDR3. V trimming: 2 bases; J trimming: 4 bases; junction bases outside the gene matches: 6. Germline V gives CDR1 SGHTA, CDR2 FQGTGA. CDR3 coding DNA: TGTGCCAGCAGCTTAGGACAGGGCCGAGGAGAGACCCAGTACTTC. This translates into CASSLGQGRGETQYF.

This sequence joins TRBV4-1 and TRBJ2-1; TRBD2 matches at 14 bases. V lost 2 bases to trimming and J lost 8 bases; unmatched junction nucleotides: 5. CDR1 MGHRA and CDR2 YSYEKL come from the germline V gene. This CDR3 has 16 residues. The CDR3 loop is CASSQPTSGRAHEQFF. The CDR3 DNA follows: TGCGCCAGCAGCCAACCGACTAGCGGGAGGGCCCATGAGCAGTTCTTC.

The CDR3 DNA is TGTGCCAGCTCACCTCTGCGGGGGAGCTCCTACAATGAGCAGTTCTTC. Residues: CASSPLRGSSYNEQFF. The chain couples TRBV18 to TRBJ2-1, with TRBD2 matching 7 bases. Germline assignment: CDR1 KGHSH and CDR2 LQKENI. The CDR3 loop spans 16 amino acids. The V segment lost 3 bases and the J segment 0 bases; nucleotides outside the gene matches: 5.

CDR3 DNA: TGTGCCAGCCAAAGATCGGACAGGGGTGGCCCTGAAGCTTTCTTT. Residues: CASQRSDRGGPEAFF. V usage is TRBV27 and J usage is TRBJ1-1, with 9 positions matching TRBD1. Germline CDR1 reads MNHEY; CDR2 reads SMNVEV (reference sequence). J gave up 6 bases and V 8 bases, and 13 bases lay outside the gene matches. This CDR3 is built from 15 residues.

V and J are TRBV5-8 and TRBJ2-7; D is possibly TRBD1 (6 bases). The CDR3 runs 15 residues. The V and J ends lost 3 bases and 6 bases respectively, with 19 bases between them. Germline CDR1 reads SGHTS; CDR2 reads YDEGEE. The CDR3 bases are TGTGCCAGCAGCTCCCATGGGGGCAAGGACTCCGAGCAGTACTTC. Encoded protein: CASSSHGGKDSEQYF.

V usage is TRBV5-1 and J usage is TRBJ2-1; D is possibly TRBD1 (6 bases). CDR1 SGHRS and CDR2 YFSETQ come from the germline V gene. V lost 0 bases and J lost 5, with 15 bases in between. CDR3 length: 16 amino acids. DNA of the CDR3: TGCGCCAGCAGCTTGGTTGGACAGAGGGGAGACAATGAGCAGTTCTTC. Translated, it gives CASSLVGQRGDNEQFF.

The chain employs TRBV10-3 and TRBJ2-7; 10 bases map to TRBD2. The length of the CDR3 is 15 residues. After removal of 6 bases from V and 2 bases from J, the junction contained 7 bases not matched to a gene. CDR1 and CDR2 from the germline V gene are ENHRY and SYGVKD. The CDR3 loop reads CAISPSTSGPYEQYF. The CDR3 DNA reads TGTGCCATCAGCCCCTCGACTAGCGGGCCCTACGAGCAGTACTTC.